The rows below give T cell receptor beta chains drawn from one sample of a study of CD4 T cells in relation to SARS-CoV-2 and coronaviruses. Their recognized antigens are unknown. Assay: immunoSEQ multiplex PCR; the TCRdb copy retains only in-frame clones and omits some. The sample has about 22,000 clones, over 65% seen once; the top ten hold 8% to 13%. The sequencing input was CD4+ T cells from PBMCs, cultured in vitro. The receptors come from a human donor in good health. Both conserved end residues are part of each CDR3. D genes are given only for firm matches. Where a row states a size, it is once, few, many or the class of an expanded clone; other rows omit it.

V: TRBV2; J: TRBJ2-7; size: -; D: TRBD2; DNA: TGTGCCAGCAGTATCGAGCGGGGCCAATCCTACGAGCAGTACTTC; CDR3: CASSIERGQSYEQYF
V: TRBV10-3; J: TRBJ1-3; size: -; D: -; DNA: TGTGCCATCACCAGGGCCTCTGGAAACACCATATATTTT; CDR3: CAITRASGNTIYF
V: TRBV23-1; J: TRBJ1-5; size: -; D: -; DNA: TGCGCCAGCAGATCTACGGGAAGCCTTAATCAGCCCCAGCATTTT; CDR3: CASRSTGSLNQPQHF
V: TRBV28; J: TRBJ2-2; size: -; D: TRBD2; DNA: TGTGCCAGCAGTTTCTATGGACTAGCGGGACCCGGGGAGCTGTTTTTT; CDR3: CASSFYGLAGPGELFF
V: TRBV7-7; J: TRBJ2-5; size: -; D: TRBD1; DNA: TGTGCTAGCAGCTTAGGACAGGCCCAAGAGACCCAGTACTTC; CDR3: CASSLGQAQETQYF
V: TRBV6-5; J: TRBJ1-6; size: -; D: -; DNA: TGTGCCAGCAGTTACTCAGAGGGAATTGGTTCACCCCTCCACTTT; CDR3: CASSYSEGIGSPLHF
V: TRBV2; J: TRBJ2-2; size: -; D: -; DNA: TGTGCCAGCAGTGTGACTACTGGGGAGCTGTTTTTT; CDR3: CASSVTTGELFF
V: TRBV11-1; J: TRBJ1-2; size: few; D: -; DNA: TGTGCCAGCAGCTCGGGGATGGACTATGGCTACACCTTC; CDR3: CASSSGMDYGYTF
V: TRBV3-1/TRBV3-2; J: TRBJ2-1; size: -; D: -; DNA: TGTGCCAGCAGCCCCCTGGGAACTGAGCAGTTCTTC; CDR3: CASSPLGTEQFF
V: TRBV11-3; J: TRBJ2-3; size: few; D: -; DNA: TGTGCCAGCAGTAAGGGAGAGGGTACGCAGTATTTT; CDR3: CASSKGEGTQYF
V: TRBV7-3; J: TRBJ2-3; size: -; D: -; DNA: TGTGCCAGCAGTCGCGGGTCGAGCACAGATACGCAGTATTTT; CDR3: CASSRGSSTDTQYF
V: TRBV29-1; J: TRBJ2-1; size: -; D: -; DNA: TGCAGCGGCACGGCGGGGCTTCTCGACAATGAGCAGTTCTTC; CDR3: CSGTAGLLDNEQFF
V: TRBV19; J: TRBJ2-6; size: -; D: TRBD1; DNA: TGTGCCAGTAGGCGGGGACAGGGGGTGGCTGGGGCCAACGTCCTGACTTTC; CDR3: CASRRGQGVAGANVLTF
V: TRBV6-5; J: TRBJ2-7; size: -; D: -; DNA: TGTGCCAGCAGTCAGACGGGCAGCTACGAGCAGTACTTC; CDR3: CASSQTGSYEQYF
V: TRBV7-9; J: TRBJ2-2; size: few; D: -; DNA: TGTGCCAGCAGCTTAAGGACCAACGCGAACACCGGGGAGCTGTTTTTT; CDR3: CASSLRTNANTGELFF
V: TRBV6-5; J: TRBJ2-7; size: -; D: -; DNA: TGTGCCAGCAGGATGACCGAGAACTCCTACGAGCAGTACTTC; CDR3: CASRMTENSYEQYF
V: TRBV5-6; J: TRBJ2-1; size: -; D: TRBD2; DNA: TGTGCCAGCAGCTTGGAGTGGGGGTTTGGCGGGGGGAATTACAATGAGCAGTTCTTC; CDR3: CASSLEWGFGGGNYNEQFF
V: TRBV5-6; J: TRBJ2-5; size: -; D: -; DNA: TGTGCCAGCAGCTTGGGGAGAACCCAAGAGACCCAGTACTTC; CDR3: CASSLGRTQETQYF
V: TRBV6-1; J: TRBJ2-7; size: -; D: -; DNA: TGTGCCAGCAGTGAAGCGTCGGGGGACGCGGGCCGCGAGCAGTACTTC; CDR3: CASSEASGDAGREQYF
V: TRBV4-1; J: TRBJ2-4; size: -; D: TRBD2; DNA: TGCGCCAGCAGCCCGGGGGGTGCGATCGCCAAAAACATTCAGTACTTC; CDR3: CASSPGGAIAKNIQYF
V: TRBV4-3; J: TRBJ1-2; size: -; D: TRBD1; DNA: TGCGCCAGCAGCCTGCTGGGGGACAGTAACCTTAACTATGGCTACACCTTC; CDR3: CASSLLGDSNLNYGYTF
V: TRBV5-1; J: TRBJ2-2; size: -; D: -; DNA: TGCGCCAGCAGCCCTGGACAGTCCACCGGGGAGCTGTTTTTT; CDR3: CASSPGQSTGELFF
V: TRBV11-3; J: TRBJ1-1; size: -; D: -; DNA: TGTGCCAGCAAGGGACGGCAGAACACTGAAGCTTTCTTT; CDR3: CASKGRQNTEAFF
V: TRBV18; J: TRBJ2-1; size: -; D: -; DNA: TGTGCCAGCTCGCCGGGGGCTACCTCCTACAATGAGCAGTTCTTC; CDR3: CASSPGATSYNEQFF
V: TRBV11-2; J: TRBJ2-1; size: -; D: TRBD2; DNA: TGTGCCAGCATAGCAGCTCGGCTAGCGGGAGCGAATGAGCAGTTCTTC; CDR3: CASIAARLAGANEQFF
V: TRBV2; J: TRBJ2-2; size: -; D: -; DNA: TGTGCCAGCAGGGGGGTACTAGGGGCCGGGGAGCTGTTTTTT; CDR3: CASRGVLGAGELFF
V: TRBV30; J: TRBJ2-5; size: -; D: -; DNA: TGTGCCTGGAGAAGGAGAGGTTGGGGAGGAGAGACCCAGTACTTC; CDR3: CAWRRRGWGGETQYF
V: TRBV7-8; J: TRBJ2-5; size: -; D: -; DNA: TGTGCCAGCAGCTTCGACAGGGTGGGAGGAGAGACCCAGTACTTC; CDR3: CASSFDRVGGETQYF
V: TRBV11-2; J: TRBJ1-1; size: -; D: -; DNA: TGTGCCAGCAGCTCGCCAGGGGCGAGGGACACTGAAGCTTTCTTT; CDR3: CASSSPGARDTEAFF
V: TRBV29-1; J: TRBJ2-1; size: -; D: -; DNA: TGCAGCGTTCGTCGGAATGAGCAGTTCTTC; CDR3: CSVRRNEQFF
V: TRBV7-9; J: TRBJ2-7; size: -; D: TRBD1; DNA: TGTGCCAGCAGCTCAGGACAGGGCCCCTACGAGCAGTACTTC; CDR3: CASSSGQGPYEQYF
V: TRBV18; J: TRBJ2-2; size: -; D: TRBD2; DNA: TGTGCCAGCTCACCCACGGGACTAGCGGGCACCGGGGAGCTGTTTTTT; CDR3: CASSPTGLAGTGELFF
V: TRBV4-1; J: TRBJ2-3; size: -; D: -; DNA: TGCGCCAGCAGCCCCCTGACTAGCACAGATACGCAGTATTTT; CDR3: CASSPLTSTDTQYF
V: TRBV11-2; J: TRBJ1-6; size: few; D: -; DNA: TGTGCCAGCAGTATGAGGGGCGGCGGTTCACCCCTCCACTTT; CDR3: CASSMRGGGSPLHF
V: TRBV5-1; J: TRBJ1-6; size: few; D: -; DNA: TGCGCCAGCAGCACGGAGAGCTCCTATAATTCACCCCTCCACTTT; CDR3: CASSTESSYNSPLHF
V: TRBV28; J: TRBJ2-3; size: -; D: TRBD1; DNA: TGTGCCAGCAGAGGACAGGGAGGTAGCACAGATACGCAGTATTTT; CDR3: CASRGQGGSTDTQYF
V: TRBV2; J: TRBJ2-7; size: -; D: -; DNA: TGTGCCAGCAAGCGGACAGGGAGGGGCGAGCAGTACTTC; CDR3: CASKRTGRGEQYF
V: TRBV4-1; J: TRBJ2-7; size: -; D: -; DNA: TGCGCCAGCAGCCAAGATCCGGCGTCCTACGAGCAGTACTTC; CDR3: CASSQDPASYEQYF
V: TRBV4-1; J: TRBJ2-3; size: once; D: -; DNA: TGCGCCAGCAGCCACCCTACTCCGGGACGAGACACAGATACGCAGTATTTT; CDR3: CASSHPTPGRDTDTQYF
V: TRBV7-9; J: TRBJ1-1; size: once; D: -; DNA: TGTGCCAGCAGCTTAGGGACAGTTCTCAACACTGAAGCTTTCTTT; CDR3: CASSLGTVLNTEAFF